A selection of T cell receptor beta chains follows, all from one sample in a study of T cell responses to AZD1222 COVID-19 vaccine. Clones were read by immunoSEQ multiplex PCR, and TCRdb kept only the in-frame ones, dropping some. This table holds fewer than 150,000 clones, about nine tenths found once. The sequences come from peripheral blood, collected 28 days after the second AZD1222 dose. These receptor sequences come from an adult who received the AZD1222 COVID-19 vaccine. The CDR3 runs from the conserved cysteine through the conserved F or W. Each record gives: J gene, V gene, D gene, clone size, CDR3 DNA, CDR3 protein. D genes are given only for firm matches. Clone size is not always given. Where it is, it says once, few, many or a class for expanded clones.

TRBJ1-1 | TRBV27 | NA | NA | TGTGCCAGCAGAGCTGGGACAAGCTTGGGGCCTGAAGCTTTCTTT | CASRAGTSLGPEAFF
TRBJ2-1 | TRBV7-2 | NA | NA | TGTGCCAGCAGCTTGTCAGGGTCCCCGCACAATGAGCAGTTCTTC | CASSLSGSPHNEQFF
TRBJ1-4 | TRBV28 | TRBD1 | NA | TGTGCCAGCAGACCCCAGGGGGCCCTAAATGAAAAACTGTTTTTT | CASRPQGALNEKLFF
TRBJ2-7 | TRBV5-6 | NA | NA | TGTGCCAGCAGCTCAAAGGGGGATTTCCCACGCGAGCAGTACTTC | CASSSKGDFPREQYF
TRBJ1-6 | TRBV19 | NA | NA | TGTGCCAGTAGTCTCCGAGGGTTCGGGTCACCCCTCCACTTT | CASSLRGFGSPLHF
TRBJ1-1 | TRBV5-5 | NA | NA | TGTGCCAGCAGCCTCTCTGTTGGGACGATGAACACTGAAGCTTTCTTT | CASSLSVGTMNTEAFF
TRBJ1-3 | TRBV3-1/TRBV3-2 | TRBD1 | NA | TGTGCCAGCAGCCAAGGGACAGGGGAGAGGGCTGGAAACACCATATATTTT | CASSQGTGERAGNTIYF
TRBJ1-6 | TRBV18 | NA | NA | TGTGCCAGCTCACTAAACAAAGATTCACCCCTCCACTTT | CASSLNKDSPLHF
TRBJ2-2 | TRBV14 | NA | NA | TGTGCCAGCAGCCAAGGACTAGGCACCGGGGAGCTGTTTTTT | CASSQGLGTGELFF
TRBJ1-4 | TRBV9 | NA | NA | TGTGCCAGCAGCCCGGAGGGTTGGGGGAAGCTGTTTTTT | CASSPEGWGKLFF
TRBJ1-4 | TRBV5-1 | NA | NA | TGCGCCAGCAGCCCCGGCTGGGGAACTAATGAAAAACTGTTTTTT | CASSPGWGTNEKLFF
TRBJ2-7 | TRBV19 | NA | NA | TGTGCCAGTAGTATGAAAAAGGGAGCCGAGCAGTACTTC | CASSMKKGAEQYF
TRBJ2-5 | TRBV5-1 | NA | NA | TGCGCCAGCAGCTTGGGGGACAATCAAGAGACCCAGTACTTC | CASSLGDNQETQYF
TRBJ1-2 | TRBV3-1/TRBV3-2 | TRBD1 | NA | TGTGCCAGCAGCCGGGGGACAGTCTATGGCTACACCTTC | CASSRGTVYGYTF
TRBJ1-5 | TRBV7-5 | NA | NA | TGTGCCAGACCCGCTGGAAGTAATCAGCCCCAGCATTTT | CARPAGSNQPQHF
TRBJ1-5 | TRBV7-8 | NA | once | TGTGCCAGCAGCTTAGGAGGGAGCCCTGTTCAGCCCCAGCATTTT | CASSLGGSPVQPQHF
TRBJ1-4 | TRBV2 | NA | NA | TGTGCCAGCAGTGCGGTAGTTGAAAAACTGTTTTTT | CASSAVVEKLFF
TRBJ2-4 | TRBV27 | TRBD1 | NA | TGTGCCAGCAGCAGGACAGGGGCCCTCAAAAACATTCAGTACTTC | CASSRTGALKNIQYF
TRBJ2-5 | TRBV5-1 | NA | NA | TGCGCCAGCAGCGAACAGCCCGTACAAGAGACCCAGTACTTC | CASSEQPVQETQYF
TRBJ1-2 | TRBV5-1 | TRBD1 | NA | TGCGCCAGCAGCTCGGGGACAGGATCAGCTAACTATGGCTACACCTTC | CASSSGTGSANYGYTF